The sequence of this TCR beta chain was determined in a study of blood T cell repertoires in COVID-19. In the study's own analysis: Nucleated cell number was recorded as an estimate derived from reference gene primer amplification. Sequencing was performed with immunoSEQ multiplex PCR; in TCRdb, only in-frame clones are kept and a portion is missing. The V and J calls and clone size come from that table; D and trimming were worked out from the DNA. The repertoire has approximately 150,000 clones, about 90% of them found once; the top ten carry about 10%. V was shortened by 5 bases and J by 6 bases, with 11 bases between the two germline ends. The CDR3 consists of 13 residues. Germline CDR1 SGHAT, CDR2 FQNNGV.

Sequencing was carried out using peripheral blood. This sequence was found in a man aged 55-75 years with active or convalescent COVID-19. The V call is TRBV11-2, the J call TRBJ2-1; a possible D gene is TRBD2 (5 bases). The CDR3 loop is CASSPAAGNEQFF. The CDR3 nucleotides are TGTGCCAGCAGCCCGGCGGCGGGCAATGAGCAGTTCTTC.